This TCR beta chain was identified in a study of shared clonotypes between healthy human individuals. An even split of each subset's genomic DNA across several immunoSEQ plates was performed. Among the unsorted PBMC samples, replicate PCRs used around 270 ng DNA, about 30,000 T cell genomes. The data were produced by immunoSEQ multiplex PCR, yet TCRdb's version contains in-frame clones alone and is incomplete. The data show about 460,000 clones, approximately 80% seen once. Recent acute infections and vaccinations were absent in the healthy HIV-negative adult donors. General observations from the study: Clonotype sharing across donors was expected to vary with sequencing depth.

In the case of this clone: Its matching antigen is unknown.

The CDR3 covers 14 residues. The germline V and J ends were trimmed by 0 bases and 1 base, with 6 bases remaining between them. The V gene's germline CDR1 is KGHSH and CDR2 LQKENI. Source material: PBMCs. The TCR sequence derives from a woman aged 40 to 55 in good health. Some clones in this sample may be carry-over from other donors' samples. This sequence joins TRBV18 and TRBJ2-5; D is unresolved. CDR3 in DNA: TGTGCCAGCTCACCACCGGCCACCCAAGAGACCCAGTACTTC. As protein: CASSPPATQETQYF.